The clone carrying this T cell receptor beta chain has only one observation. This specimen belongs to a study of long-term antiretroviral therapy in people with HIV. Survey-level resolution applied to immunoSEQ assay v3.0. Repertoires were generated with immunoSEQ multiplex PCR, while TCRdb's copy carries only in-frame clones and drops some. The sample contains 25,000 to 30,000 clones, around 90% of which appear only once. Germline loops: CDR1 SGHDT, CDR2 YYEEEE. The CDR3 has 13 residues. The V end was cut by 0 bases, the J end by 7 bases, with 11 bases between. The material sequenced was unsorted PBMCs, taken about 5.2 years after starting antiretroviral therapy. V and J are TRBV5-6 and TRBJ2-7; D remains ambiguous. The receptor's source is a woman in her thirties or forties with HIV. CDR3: CASSLGFVREQYF. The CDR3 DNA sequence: TGTGCCAGCAGCTTGGGCTTCGTGAGGGAGCAGTACTTC.